This T cell receptor (beta chain) derives from a study of cytomegalovirus exposure and HLA in healthy donors. Study conclusions and caveats: What a later analysis reportedly showed was that an Asian-associated ancestry cluster had fewer N-insertions than the approximately 670-donor mean. Under in vitro conditions, a few CMV-associated chains were confirmed as specific for CMV antigens.

PCR amplification relied on 60 Vbeta primers (plus 13 Jbeta primers). Using immunoSEQ multiplex PCR, the repertoire was profiled, and TCRdb retains in-frame clones only, with some absent. The sample includes roughly 180,000 clones, about 80% of them seen just once. Of note for this clone: The antigen remains undetermined.

CDR1 is MDHEN, CDR2 SYDVKM, per germline. The CDR3 extends over 14 amino acids. V dropped 7 bases and J dropped 10 bases, with 19 bases sitting between them. The rearrangement links TRBV28 to TRBJ2-2, with D tentatively TRBD2 (6 bases). The TCR was taken from a young woman in good health and CMV-seropositive. Sequences were obtained from PBMCs. CDR3 protein: CASTLGDFSVELFF. CDR3 in DNA: TGTGCCAGCACCCTAGGGGACTTTTCAGTGGAGCTGTTTTTT.